The 14 T cell receptor beta chains below were found in one sample sequenced in a study of early T cells in non-severe SARS-CoV-2 infection (dated by TCRdb to the early 2020s). The method was 5' RACE. Sequencing was performed on a NextSeq 500. TCRdb handled the public reads itself, with Q25 trimming in fastp and clone calling in MiXCR, and kept productive beta chains. Every CDR3 protein is listed once, alongside the most common genes and DNA of its rows. The sample table shows around 70,000 distinct CDR3 sequences, and 9% to 15% are seen once. The ten biggest clones cover roughly 1.7% of the sample. The sample taken for sequencing was whole blood. The source of these receptors is an adult who was a healthcare worker with PCR-confirmed SARS-CoV-2 infection or an uninfected control (not recorded which).

This clonotype was detected many times. The genes are TRBV6-4 and TRBJ2-3; 8 bases are shared with TRBD1. The germline CDR1 and CDR2 sequences are MRHNA and SNTAGT. The CDR3 length is 17 residues. Trimming cost V 0 bases and J 2 bases; bases outside gene matches: 7. This CDR3 is CASSDSGQGHLTDTQYF. The CDR3 bases are TGTGCCAGCAGTGACTCCGGACAGGGACACCTCACAGATACGCAGTATTTT.

For this clonotype: This may be a read error: a much more frequent sequence differs by one nucleotide. The chain carries TRBV14 and TRBJ1-6; D is unresolved. The V and J ends lost 1 base and 10 bases respectively, with 11 bases between them. CDR1 is SGHDN and CDR2 is FVKESK in the germline V gene. The CDR3 sequence is 14 residues long. CDR3 region: CASSQGLSNSPLHF. CDR3 nucleotides: TGTGCCAGCAGCCAAGGGCTTTCAAACTCACCCCTCCACTTT.

This sequence joins TRBV9 and TRBJ2-7, with D perhaps given as TRBD1 or TRBD2 (7 bases each). Trimming shortened V by 0 bases and J by 6 bases, and 16 bases separated the two germline ends. Germline loops: CDR1 SGDLS, CDR2 YYNGEE. The CDR3 has 15 residues. The CDR3 bases are TGTGCCAGCAGCGTAGCTACGGGCAGGGGGGGCGAGCAGTACTTC. Its protein product is CASSVATGRGGEQYF. Drawing the rest from reference TRBV9 and TRBJ2-7, the complete variable domain is DSGVTQTPKHLITATGQRVTLRCSPRSGDLSVYWYQQSLDQGLQFLIQYYNGEERAKGNILERFSAQQFPDLHSELNLSSLELGDSALYFCASSVATGRGGEQYFGPGTRLTVT.

This clonotype has ten or more counts. This chain's CDR3 is CASRAPGTPNYGYTF. The CDR3 coding sequence is TGTGCCAGCCGAGCTCCCGGGACCCCCAACTATGGCTACACCTTC. The gene calls are TRBV6-1 and TRBJ1-2, with a weak D call TRBD1 (5 bases). The V end lost 8 bases, the J end lost 2 bases, and 18 bases lay between the germline ends. The germline V gene has CDR1 MNHNS and CDR2 SASEGT. The CDR3 consists of 15 residues.

This clonotype was picked up many times. V usage is TRBV30 and J usage is TRBJ2-7, with D possibly matching TRBD2 (5 bases). Trimming left V 2 bases short and J 3 bases short, with 11 bases between. The CDR3 consists of 13 residues. CDR1 and CDR2 (germline): GTSNPN, SVGIG (reference sequence). The CDR3 here is CAWSLDSYYEQYF. CDR3 bases: TGTGCCTGGAGTCTGGACTCGTACTACGAGCAGTACTTC.

This clonotype was detected ten times or more. In DNA form, the CDR3 reads TGTGCCAGCAGTGAAACAGGGAAGAGCAATCAGCCCCAGCATTTT. Its translation: CASSETGKSNQPQHF. The chain is built from TRBV6-1 and TRBJ1-5; a possible D gene is TRBD1 (6 bases). In germline, CDR1 is MNHNS, CDR2 SASEGT. V was cut by 2 bases and J by 1 base, with 9 bases left in between. The CDR3 length is 15 residues.

This sequence joins TRBV2 and TRBJ1-1, with D maybe TRBD1 (5 bases). The CDR3 is 15 amino acids. V lost 2 bases to trimming and J lost 4 bases, with 14 bases between them. The germline gives CDR1 SNHLY, CDR2 FYNNEI. CDR3 residues: CASSESPGLITEAFF. As DNA, the CDR3 is TGTGCCAGCAGTGAAAGTCCAGGGCTGATCACTGAAGCTTTCTTT. The full variable domain, with the rest looked up from reference TRBV2 and TRBJ1-1, is EPEVTQTPSHQVTQMGQEVILRCVPISNHLYFYWYRQILGQKVEFLVSFYNNEISEKSEIFDDQFSVERPDGSNFTLKIRSTKLEDSAMYFCASSESPGLITEAFFGQGTRLTVV.

This clonotype has only a few counts. V usage is TRBV27 and J usage is TRBJ1-2; 11 nucleotides agree with TRBD1. The V gene's germline CDR1 is MNHEY and CDR2 SMNVEV (reference sequence). The CDR3 covers 16 residues. V lost 0 bases and J lost 8; bases outside the gene matches: 8. In nucleotides, the CDR3 is TGTGCCAGCAGTTTATCTTGGGACAGGGGGACCGGCGGCTACACCTTC. Translation gives CASSLSWDRGTGGYTF.

The V gene is TRBV7-9, the J gene TRBJ2-4; D gene ambiguous. Germline V gene sequence: CDR1 SEHNR, CDR2 FQNEAQ (reference sequence). The CDR3 consists of 14 residues. V was shortened by 5 bases and J by 9 bases, with 17 bases between the two germline ends. The CDR3 protein is CASSPRPLSPIQYF. As DNA, the CDR3 is TGTGCCAGCAGCCCGAGGCCCCTCTCTCCCATTCAGTACTTC.

This clonotype was seen at least ten times. The J gene is TRBJ1-2, the V gene TRBV7-9; possibly TRBD1 for D (5 bases). V shed 5 bases and J shed 7 bases, with 14 bases lying between them. Germline loops: CDR1 SEHNR, CDR2 FQNEAQ (reference sequence). The CDR3 totals 13 residues. The CDR3 reads CASSQPQGFGYTF. CDR3 bases: TGTGCCAGCAGCCAACCCCAGGGTTTTGGCTACACCTTC.

This chain connects TRBV11-2 to TRBJ2-6; the match to TRBD1 covers 10 bases. CDR1 is SGHAT and CDR2 is FQNNGV in the germline V gene. The CDR3 extends over 18 amino acids. Unmatched junction bases numbered 10, after V lost 6 bases and J lost 2 bases. The CDR3 DNA reads as TGTGCCAGCAGTAAAGACAGGGGGCTTTTGGCTGGGGCCAACGTCCTGACTTTC. This sequence encodes CASSKDRGLLAGANVLTF.

The rearrangement links TRBV12-3 or TRBV12-4 to TRBJ2-7; D might be TRBD1 or TRBD2, each matching 7 bases. This CDR3 contains 14 residues. Trimming took off 7 bases at V and 0 bases at J, with 13 bases between the two ends. The CDR3 DNA sequence: TGTGCCAGCACCCCAGGGGGGGCCTCCTACGAGCAGTACTTC. Protein: CASTPGGASYEQYF.

In its sample, this clonotype was seen many times. The chain couples TRBV3-1 to TRBJ2-1; D is undetermined. V lost 4 bases and J 6 bases, leaving 10 bases between the germline ends. The CDR3 length is 13 residues. The germline V gene has CDR1 LGHDT and CDR2 YNNKEL (reference sequence). The CDR3 here is CASSPRATNEQFF. The CDR3 DNA reads TGTGCCAGCAGCCCCCGGGCCACCAATGAGCAGTTCTTC.

The V gene is TRBV6-1, the J gene TRBJ2-3; tentatively, D is TRBD1 or TRBD2 (5 bases each). Germline V lookup: CDR1 MNHNS, CDR2 SASEGT. CDR3 size: 14 residues. V shed 2 bases and J shed 5 bases, with 11 bases lying between them. This CDR3 reads CASSERGRGDTQYF. As DNA, the CDR3 is TGTGCCAGCAGTGAACGGGGACGGGGAGATACGCAGTATTTT.